This T cell receptor (beta chain) was profiled in a study of cytomegalovirus exposure and HLA in healthy donors. The study, taken as a whole, reports: Sequencing depth roughly uniform across donors was assumed in presence/absence analyses.

Trimming took 3 bases from V and 1 from J, leaving 7 bases between them. Looked up from germline, CDR1 is LNHDA and CDR2 is SQIVND (reference sequence). The CDR3 totals 14 residues. PCR amplification relied on 60 Vbeta primers (plus 13 Jbeta primers). Clones were sequenced by immunoSEQ multiplex PCR, and TCRdb holds only the in-frame ones, with some missing. The table records 120,000 or so clones, about 68% of them present only once. As for this clone: Its antigen is still unknown.

The specimen was PBMCs. This rearrangement joins TRBV19 to TRBJ1-5; D not certain. The source is a man between 35 and 55 years old in good health and CMV-seropositive. The CDR3 reads CASSILPSNQPQHF. The DNA of the CDR3 is TGTGCCAGTAGTATTCTTCCCAGCAATCAGCCCCAGCATTTT.